One and the same sample provided the 26 T cell receptor beta chains below, sequenced in a study of T-cell reconstitution after alpha-beta-depleted transplantation in children. TCRbeta library preparation incorporated unique molecular identifiers. A single record per CDR3 protein comes from TCRdb applying MiXCR to the PCR reads. The repertoire holds about 500,000 distinct CDR3 sequences, about 30% seen once, with 2% to 3% in the top ten. Here the sequenced sample was PBMCs from the stem cell graft donor, taken from the stem cell graft. The receptors stem from a human donor who donated a stem cell graft to a child with aplastic anemia.

There are many counts of this clonotype. The chain is built from TRBV6-4 and TRBJ2-1, with 9 bases aligning to TRBD1. Germline CDR1 is MRHNA and CDR2 is SNTAGT. Trimming at V came to 2 bases and at J to 4 bases, leaving 6 bases not matched to a gene. The CDR3 is 16 amino acids. The CDR3 coding sequence is TGTGCCAGCAGTGACCTGACAGGGGGGGATTACAATGAGCAGTTCTTC. The encoded protein is CASSDLTGGDYNEQFF.

V is TRBV12-3 or TRBV12-4 and J is TRBJ1-2; D is uncertain. This CDR3 comprises 13 residues. V was cut by 6 bases and J by 4 bases, with 12 bases left in between. CDR3 sequence reads: CASSPPGRYGYTF. DNA for the CDR3: TGTGCCAGCAGCCCCCCCGGACGCTATGGCTACACCTTC.

The chain recombines TRBV29-1 with TRBJ2-2, with 8 bases identical to TRBD1. V shed 4 bases and J 5 bases; nucleotides not matched to a gene: 3. This CDR3 comprises 13 residues. The V gene's germline CDR1 is SQVTM and CDR2 ANQGSEA. Written as DNA, the CDR3 is TGCAGCGTTGCCAGGGGGCAAACCGGGGAGCTGTTTTTT. Encoded protein: CSVARGQTGELFF.

The chain joins TRBV20-1 to TRBJ2-7; unclear D gene. Between the trimmed V and J ends, which lost 6 bases and 6 bases, there was a span of 18 bases. CDR1 is DFQATT, CDR2 SNEGSKA, per germline (reference sequence). The CDR3 has 13 residues. CDR3 bases: TGCAGTGCCGATTTTCTCGGCAGACCCGAGCAGTACGTC. Translation: CSADFLGRPEQYV.

In this sample, this clonotype turned up a few times. J is TRBJ2-1 and V is TRBV25-1, with 9 positions matching TRBD2. Trimming at V came to 6 bases and at J to 3 bases, leaving 9 bases not matched to a gene. Germline V lookup: CDR1 MGHDK, CDR2 SYGVNS. The CDR3 runs 16 residues. CDR3: CASSAMTSGSYNEQFF. The CDR3, as DNA: TGTGCCAGCAGCGCCATGACTAGCGGAAGCTACAATGAGCAGTTCTTC.

A few counts support this clonotype. The chain couples TRBV7-9 to TRBJ1-5, with D possibly TRBD1 on 5 matching bases. The CDR3 covers 15 residues. The V gene's germline CDR1 is SEHNR and CDR2 FQNEAQ (reference sequence). Between the trimmed V and J ends, which lost 1 base and 4 bases, there was a span of 11 bases. The CDR3 DNA is TGTGCCAGCAGCTTAGGGTTGGCAGGGAATCAGCCCCAGCATTTT. Translated: CASSLGLAGNQPQHF. Combining the CDR3 with reference TRBV7-9 and TRBJ1-5 gives the whole variable domain DTGVSQNPRHKITKRGQNVTFRCDPISEHNRLYWYRQTLGQGPEFLTYFQNEAQLEKSRLLSDRFSAERPKGSFSTLEIQRTEQGDSAMYLCASSLGLAGNQPQHFGDGTRLSIL.

The J gene is TRBJ2-1, the V gene TRBV15; maybe TRBD2 (6 bases). The length of the CDR3 is 17 residues. Trimming cost V 3 bases and J 0 bases, with 15 bases left between them. The V gene's germline CDR1 is LNHNV and CDR2 YYDKDF (reference sequence). Here the CDR3 reads CATSSTPVGSSYNEQFF. CDR3 nucleotides: TGTGCCACCAGCAGCACGCCTGTCGGGAGCTCCTACAATGAGCAGTTCTTC.

This sequence joins TRBV6-2 or TRBV6-3 and TRBJ1-1, with TRBD1 identical over 9 bases. Per the germline V gene, CDR1 is MNHEY and CDR2 is SVGEGT. This CDR3 has 16 residues. With 3 bases clipped from V and 2 bases from J, the junction kept 7 bases outside the gene matches. CDR3 amino acids: CASSYRTGDLNTEAFF. The CDR3 DNA reads as TGTGCCAGCAGTTATCGGACAGGGGATCTTAACACTGAAGCTTTCTTT.

V usage is TRBV18 and J usage is TRBJ2-5, with D possibly TRBD1 on 6 matching bases. Germline-derived CDR1 and CDR2 are KGHSH and LQKENI. The CDR3 is 15 residues long. With 3 bases removed from V and 9 bases from J, the gap between germline ends came to 20 bases. In nucleotides, the CDR3 is TGTGCCAGCTCACCTCGGGAAAGGACAGCCGCTTCCCAGTACTTC. It yields the protein CASSPRERTAASQYF.

The chain joins TRBV7-8 to TRBJ2-2, with 10 nucleotides matching TRBD1. Losses at the gene ends were 5 bases for V and 9 bases for J; bases not matched to a gene: 6. The CDR3 has 14 residues. Germline CDR1 SGHVS, CDR2 FQNEAQ. The CDR3 region is CASSPGTGVRELFF. In DNA, the CDR3 is TGTGCCAGCAGCCCCGGGACAGGGGTCCGGGAGCTGTTTTTT.

The rearrangement joins TRBV5-1 to TRBJ1-5; 8 bases are shared with TRBD1. There are 15 residues in the CDR3. J gave up 5 bases and V 4 bases, and 8 bases lay outside the gene matches. Germline values: CDR1 SGHRS, CDR2 YFSETQ. CDR3 DNA sequence: TGCGCCAGCAGCAGGACTGGACAGGGCCATCAGCCCCAGCATTTT. Translated, it gives CASSRTGQGHQPQHF.

The chain has TRBV6-6 and TRBJ2-7; D gene unclear. The CDR3 loop spans 14 amino acids. V lost 0 bases to trimming and J lost 2 bases, with 8 bases between them. Germline CDR1 MNHNY, CDR2 SVGAGI (reference sequence). In nucleotides, the CDR3 is TGTGCCAGCAGTTACTCTGTCGGAGCCTACGAGCAGTACGTC. Its translation is CASSYSVGAYEQYV.

A single count supports this clonotype. The chain has TRBV24-1 and TRBJ2-1; TRBD1 is a possible D gene (5 bases). Germline CDR1 KGHDR, CDR2 SFDVKD. This CDR3 comprises 13 residues. V lost 5 bases and J lost 11, with 15 bases in between. The CDR3 DNA follows: TGTGCCACCAGTGGTCTAGAAGGGGTCCAGCAGTTCTTC. It translates to CATSGLEGVQQFF.

This clonotype has only a few counts. V and J are TRBV5-6 and TRBJ2-7; D unclear. Deletions cut 2 bases from V and 6 bases from J, with 15 bases between. The CDR3 has 14 residues. Germline assignment: CDR1 SGHDT and CDR2 YYEEEE. CDR3 nucleotide sequence: TGTGCCAGCAGCTTTGGGCTACCGGCAATCGAGCAGTACTTC. Its translation: CASSFGLPAIEQYF.

The chain joins TRBV25-1 to TRBJ2-5; 8 positions match TRBD1. V shed 6 bases and J 1 base; nucleotides not matched to a gene: 7. The length of the CDR3 is 15 residues. The germline CDR1 and CDR2 sequences are MGHDK and SYGVNS. CDR3 region: CASRQGGAAQETQYF. CDR3 sequence (DNA): TGTGCCAGCAGACAGGGGGGAGCGGCCCAAGAGACCCAGTACTTC. Full variable domain (missing parts from reference TRBV25-1 and TRBJ2-5): EADIYQTPRYLVIGTGKKITLECSQTMGHDKMYWYQQDPGMELHLIHYSYGVNSTEKGDLSSESTVSRIRTEHFPLTLESARPSHTSQYLCASRQGGAAQETQYFGPGTRLLVL.

This clonotype was recorded only once. The V call is TRBV7-2, the J call TRBJ2-7; 10 bases match TRBD2. The CDR3 loop spans 12 amino acids. Germline V lookup: CDR1 SGHTA, CDR2 FQGNSA. The V segment lost 4 bases and the J segment 12 bases; nucleotides outside the gene matches: 6. The CDR3 DNA reads TGTGCCAGCAGCTCTAGCGGGAGCCCCTTGTACTTC. Its protein product is CASSSSGSPLYF.

This clonotype has a handful of counts. The chain couples TRBV5-5 to TRBJ2-7; 10 bases are a match to TRBD2. CDR3 length: 15 residues. J lost 3 bases, V lost 6 bases, and 9 bases had no gene match. From germline, CDR1 is SGHKS and CDR2 YYEKEE (reference sequence). The CDR3 is CASKASGSGNYEQYF. The CDR3, as DNA: TGTGCCAGCAAGGCTAGCGGGAGCGGGAACTACGAGCAGTACTTC.

A few counts support this clonotype. The J gene is TRBJ2-5, the V gene TRBV7-2; no clear D gene. There are 14 residues in the CDR3. Trimming took 8 bases from V and 2 from J, leaving 15 bases between them. Per germline, CDR1 SGHTA and CDR2 FQGNSA. CDR3 in DNA: TGTGCCAGCTTATTTGGCCTCACTCAAGAGACCCAGTACTTC. Protein: CASLFGLTQETQYF. Variable domain in full (rest from reference TRBV7-2 and TRBJ2-5): GAGVSQSPSNKVTEKGKDVELRCDPISGHTALYWYRQSLGQGLEFLIYFQGNSAPDKSGLPSDRFSAERTGGSVSTLTIQRTQQEDSAVYLCASLFGLTQETQYFGPGTRLLVL.

CDR3 protein: CASSLANQGFQPQHF. The CDR3 DNA reads as TGTGCCAGCAGTTTAGCGAACCAGGGTTTTCAGCCCCAGCATTTT. The gene calls are TRBV12-3 or TRBV12-4 and TRBJ1-5, with a tentative D call TRBD1 (5 bases). The V end lost 0 bases, the J end lost 6 bases, and 12 bases lay between the germline ends. The CDR3 runs 15 residues.

CDR3 DNA sequence: TGCGCCAGCAGCTTGATCACTGATGGAGATACGCAGTATTTT. Encoded protein: CASSLITDGDTQYF. This chain connects TRBV5-1 to TRBJ2-3; D not resolved. The CDR3 totals 14 residues. From germline, CDR1 is SGHRS and CDR2 YFSETQ. Trimming shortened V by 1 base and J by 5 bases, and 11 bases separated the two germline ends.

This clonotype turned up a few times. CDR3 in DNA: TGTGCCAGCAGCCTGAACAGGGGCAGGGAAGCTTTCTTT. Translating it yields CASSLNRGREAFF. The chain couples TRBV7-9 to TRBJ1-1; 7 bases match TRBD1. The CDR3 loop spans 13 amino acids. Germline V lookup: CDR1 SEHNR, CDR2 FQNEAQ (reference sequence). Trimming removed 5 bases from V and 8 bases from J; junction bases left unmatched: 8.

This chain links TRBV20-1 with TRBJ1-1, with 8 bases identical to TRBD1. This CDR3 contains 15 residues. CDR1 DFQATT and CDR2 SNEGSKA come from the germline V gene (reference sequence). Unmatched junction bases numbered 9, after V lost 1 base and J lost 5 bases. CDR3 nucleotide sequence: TGCAGTGCTAGAGGGTCAGGGGGCTGGGATACTGAAGCTTTCTTT. Translated, it gives CSARGSGGWDTEAFF.

V usage is TRBV12-3 or TRBV12-4 and J usage is TRBJ2-5, with unresolved D. The CDR3 has 13 amino acids. Trimming removed 6 bases from V and 7 bases from J, with 15 bases in between. The CDR3 DNA sequence: TGTGCCAGCAGGAAGGGCGGCGTTGGGACCCAGTACTTC. Its translation: CASRKGGVGTQYF.

The V call is TRBV27, the J call TRBJ2-1; unclear D gene. V was clipped by 1 base and J by 1 base, with 8 bases between them. Germline V gene data show CDR1 as MNHEY and CDR2 as SMNVEV (reference sequence). This CDR3 is built from 15 residues. CDR3 region: CASSLYQISYNEQFF. CDR3 sequence (DNA): TGTGCCAGCAGTTTATACCAGATTTCCTACAATGAGCAGTTCTTC.

The chain couples TRBV9 to TRBJ1-4; weak D call: TRBD1 (5 bases). Deletions cut 0 bases from V and 8 bases from J, with 14 bases between. This CDR3 has 15 amino acids. Germline V lookup: CDR1 SGDLS, CDR2 YYNGEE. The CDR3: CASSVVGRDGEKLFF. CDR3 coding DNA: TGTGCCAGCAGCGTAGTCGGCAGGGACGGGGAAAAACTGTTTTTT.

This chain uses TRBV7-2 with TRBJ2-7, with 9 bases identical to TRBD1. With V trimmed by 5 bases and J by 6 bases, 8 bases remained unmatched. This CDR3 spans 14 amino acids. CDR1 and CDR2 from the germline V gene are SGHTA and FQGNSA. Here the CDR3 reads CASSRGQGQGEQYF. The CDR3 DNA reads TGTGCCAGCAGCCGTGGACAGGGACAGGGCGAGCAGTACTTC.